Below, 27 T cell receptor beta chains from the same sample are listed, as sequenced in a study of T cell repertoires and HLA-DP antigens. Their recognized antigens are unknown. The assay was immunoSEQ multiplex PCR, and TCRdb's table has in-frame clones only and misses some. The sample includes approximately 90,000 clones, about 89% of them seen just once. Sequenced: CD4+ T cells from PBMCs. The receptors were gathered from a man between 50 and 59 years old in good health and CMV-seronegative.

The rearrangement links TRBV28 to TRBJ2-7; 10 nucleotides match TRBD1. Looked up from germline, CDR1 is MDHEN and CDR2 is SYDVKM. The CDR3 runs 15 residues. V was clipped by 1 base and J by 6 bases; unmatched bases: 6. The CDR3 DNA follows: TGTGCCAGCAGTTTATCAACGACAGGGGGCCGCGAGCAGTACTTC. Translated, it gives CASSLSTTGGREQYF.

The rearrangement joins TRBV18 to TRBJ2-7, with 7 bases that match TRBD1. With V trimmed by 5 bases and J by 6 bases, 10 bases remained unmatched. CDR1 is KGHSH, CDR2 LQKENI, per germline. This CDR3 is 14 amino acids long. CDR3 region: CASSNGAPGGEQYF. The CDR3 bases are TGTGCCAGCTCAAATGGGGCCCCAGGGGGCGAGCAGTACTTC.

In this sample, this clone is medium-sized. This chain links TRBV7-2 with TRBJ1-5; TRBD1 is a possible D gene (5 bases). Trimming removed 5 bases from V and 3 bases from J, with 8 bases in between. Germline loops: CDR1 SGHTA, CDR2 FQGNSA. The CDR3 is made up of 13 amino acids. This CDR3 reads CASSIGHNQPQHF. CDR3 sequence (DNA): TGTGCCAGCAGCATAGGACACAATCAGCCCCAGCATTTT.

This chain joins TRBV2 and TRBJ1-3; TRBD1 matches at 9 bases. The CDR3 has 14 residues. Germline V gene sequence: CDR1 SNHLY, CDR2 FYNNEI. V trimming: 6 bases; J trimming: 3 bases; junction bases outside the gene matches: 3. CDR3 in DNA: TGTGCCAGCAGAGACAGGGGGTTTGGAAACACCATATATTTT. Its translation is CASRDRGFGNTIYF.

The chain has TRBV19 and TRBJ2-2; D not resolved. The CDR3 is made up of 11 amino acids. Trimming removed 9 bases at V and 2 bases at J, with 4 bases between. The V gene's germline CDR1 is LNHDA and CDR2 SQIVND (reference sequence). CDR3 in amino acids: CASRNTGELFF. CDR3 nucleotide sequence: TGTGCCAGCAGAAACACCGGGGAGCTGTTTTTT.

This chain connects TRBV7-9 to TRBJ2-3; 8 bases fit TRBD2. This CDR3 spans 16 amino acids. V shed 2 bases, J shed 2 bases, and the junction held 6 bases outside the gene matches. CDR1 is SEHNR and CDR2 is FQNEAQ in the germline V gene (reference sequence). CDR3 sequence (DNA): TGTGCCAGCAGCTTACCTACGGGAGGGCACACAGATACGCAGTATTTT. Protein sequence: CASSLPTGGHTDTQYF.

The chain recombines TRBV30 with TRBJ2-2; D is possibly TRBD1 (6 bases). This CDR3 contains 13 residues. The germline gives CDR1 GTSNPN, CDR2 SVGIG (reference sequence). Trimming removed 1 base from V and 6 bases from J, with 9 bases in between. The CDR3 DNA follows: TGTGCCTGGAGTGAAGACAGGTCCGGGGAGCTGTTTTTT. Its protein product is CAWSEDRSGELFF.

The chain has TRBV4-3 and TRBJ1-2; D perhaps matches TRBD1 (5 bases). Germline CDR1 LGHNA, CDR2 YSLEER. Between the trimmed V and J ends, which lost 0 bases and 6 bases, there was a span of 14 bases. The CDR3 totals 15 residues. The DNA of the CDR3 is TGCGCCAGCAGCCAAGACGGCAGGGTAATCAATGGCTACACCTTC. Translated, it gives CASSQDGRVINGYTF.

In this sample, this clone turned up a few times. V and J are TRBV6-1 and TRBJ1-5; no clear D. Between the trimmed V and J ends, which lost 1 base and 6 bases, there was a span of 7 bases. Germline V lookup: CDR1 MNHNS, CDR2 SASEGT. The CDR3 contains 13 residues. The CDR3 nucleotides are TGTGCCAGCAGTGAAGACAGAGGTCAGCCCCAGCATTTT. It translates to CASSEDRGQPQHF.

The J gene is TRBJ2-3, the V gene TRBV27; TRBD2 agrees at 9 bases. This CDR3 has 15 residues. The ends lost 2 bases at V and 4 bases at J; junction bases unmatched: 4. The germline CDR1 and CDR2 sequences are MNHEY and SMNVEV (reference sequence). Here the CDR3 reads CASSLRRGGSDTQYF. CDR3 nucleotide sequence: TGTGCCAGCAGTTTAAGGCGGGGGGGGTCAGATACGCAGTATTTT.

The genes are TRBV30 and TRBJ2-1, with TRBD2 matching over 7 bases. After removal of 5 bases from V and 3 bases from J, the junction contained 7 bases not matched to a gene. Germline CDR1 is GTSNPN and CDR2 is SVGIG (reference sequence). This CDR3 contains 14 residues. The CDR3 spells CAWRREIVYNEQFF. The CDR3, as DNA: TGTGCCTGGCGGCGGGAGATCGTCTACAATGAGCAGTTCTTC.

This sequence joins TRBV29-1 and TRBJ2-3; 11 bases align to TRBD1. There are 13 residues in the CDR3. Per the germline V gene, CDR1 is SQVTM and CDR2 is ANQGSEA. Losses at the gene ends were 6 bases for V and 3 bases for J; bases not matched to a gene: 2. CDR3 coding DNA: TGCAGCGTCCGGGACAGGGGGACAGATACGCAGTATTTT. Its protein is CSVRDRGTDTQYF.

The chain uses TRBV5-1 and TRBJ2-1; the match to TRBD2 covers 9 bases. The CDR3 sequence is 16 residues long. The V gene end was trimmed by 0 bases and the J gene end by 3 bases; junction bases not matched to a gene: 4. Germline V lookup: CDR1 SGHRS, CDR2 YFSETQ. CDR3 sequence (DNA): TGCGCCAGCAGCTTGGGGACTAGCGATCTCTACAATGAGCAGTTCTTC. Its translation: CASSLGTSDLYNEQFF.

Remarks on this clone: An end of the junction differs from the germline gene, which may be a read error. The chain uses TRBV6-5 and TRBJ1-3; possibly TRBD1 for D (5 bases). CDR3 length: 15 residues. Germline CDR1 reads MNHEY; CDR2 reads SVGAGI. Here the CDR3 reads CASSYSSSGGSTIYF. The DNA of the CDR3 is TGTGCCAGCAGTTACTCTTCCTCCGGGGGAAGCACCATATATTTT.

In nucleotides, the CDR3 is TGTGCCAGCTCACCAAACAGGGATTCAGATACGCAGTATTTT. It translates to CASSPNRDSDTQYF. The V call is TRBV18, the J call TRBJ2-3; maybe TRBD1 (6 bases). Germline V gives CDR1 KGHSH, CDR2 LQKENI. The CDR3 totals 14 residues. Deletions cut 2 bases from V and 4 bases from J, with 10 bases between.

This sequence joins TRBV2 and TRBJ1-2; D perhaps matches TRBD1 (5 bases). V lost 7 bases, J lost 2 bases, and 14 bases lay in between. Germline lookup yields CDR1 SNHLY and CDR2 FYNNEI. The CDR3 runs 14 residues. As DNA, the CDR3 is TGTGCCAGCAATCAGGGTGGGGGAAACTATGGCTACACCTTC. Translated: CASNQGGGNYGYTF.

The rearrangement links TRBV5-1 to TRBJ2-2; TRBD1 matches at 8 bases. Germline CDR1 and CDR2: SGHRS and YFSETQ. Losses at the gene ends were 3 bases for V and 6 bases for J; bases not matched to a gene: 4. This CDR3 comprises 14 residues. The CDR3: CASSSDREAGELFF. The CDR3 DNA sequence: TGCGCCAGCAGCTCGGACAGGGAGGCCGGGGAGCTGTTTTTT.

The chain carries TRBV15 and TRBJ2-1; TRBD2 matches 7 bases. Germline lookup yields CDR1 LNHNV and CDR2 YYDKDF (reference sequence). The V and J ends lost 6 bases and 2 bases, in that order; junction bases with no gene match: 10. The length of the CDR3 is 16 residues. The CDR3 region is CATRSQTLAAYNEQFF. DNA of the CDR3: TGTGCCACCAGATCCCAGACTCTAGCGGCCTACAATGAGCAGTTCTTC. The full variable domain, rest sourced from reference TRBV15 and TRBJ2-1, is DAMVIQNPRYQVTQFGKPVTLSCSQTLNHNVMYWYQQKSSQAPKLLFHYYDKDFNNEADTPDNFQSRRPNTSFCFLDIRSPGLGDTAMYLCATRSQTLAAYNEQFFGPGTRLTVL.

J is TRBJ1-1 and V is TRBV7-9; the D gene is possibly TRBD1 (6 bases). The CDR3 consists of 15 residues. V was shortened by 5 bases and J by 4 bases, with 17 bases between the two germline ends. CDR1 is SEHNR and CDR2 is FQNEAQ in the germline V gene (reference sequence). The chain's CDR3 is CASSPLTGLGTEAFF. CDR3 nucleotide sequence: TGTGCCAGCAGCCCACTAACAGGGCTCGGCACTGAAGCTTTCTTT.

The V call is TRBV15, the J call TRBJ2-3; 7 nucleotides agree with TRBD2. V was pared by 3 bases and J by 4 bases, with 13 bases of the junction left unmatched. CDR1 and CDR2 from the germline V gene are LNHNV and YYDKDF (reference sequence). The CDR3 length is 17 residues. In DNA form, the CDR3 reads TGTGCCACCAGCAGGGGCTATAGCGGGCTTGGAGCAGATACGCAGTATTTT. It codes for CATSRGYSGLGADTQYF.

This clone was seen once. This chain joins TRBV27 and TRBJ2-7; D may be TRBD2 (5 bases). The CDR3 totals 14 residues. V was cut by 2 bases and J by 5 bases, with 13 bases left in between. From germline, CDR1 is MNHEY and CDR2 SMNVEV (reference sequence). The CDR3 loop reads CASSLQRAGDEQYF. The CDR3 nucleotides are TGTGCCAGCAGTTTACAGAGGGCCGGTGACGAGCAGTACTTC.

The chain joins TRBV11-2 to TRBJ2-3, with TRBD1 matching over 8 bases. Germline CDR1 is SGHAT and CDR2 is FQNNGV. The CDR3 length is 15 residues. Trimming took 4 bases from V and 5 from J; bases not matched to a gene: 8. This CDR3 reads CASSSLRGQVDTQYF. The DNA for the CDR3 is TGTGCCAGCAGCTCGCTCAGGGGGCAGGTAGATACGCAGTATTTT.

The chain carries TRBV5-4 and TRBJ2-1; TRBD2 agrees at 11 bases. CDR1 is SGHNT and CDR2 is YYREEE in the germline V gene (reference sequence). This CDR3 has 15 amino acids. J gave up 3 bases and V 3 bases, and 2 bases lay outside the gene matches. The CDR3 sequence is CASSWGLADYNEQFF. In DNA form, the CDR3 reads TGTGCCAGCAGCTGGGGACTAGCGGACTACAATGAGCAGTTCTTC.

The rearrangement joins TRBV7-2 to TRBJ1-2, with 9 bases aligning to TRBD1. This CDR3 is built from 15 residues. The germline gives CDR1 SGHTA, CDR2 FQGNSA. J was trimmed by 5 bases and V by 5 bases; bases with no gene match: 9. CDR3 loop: CASSTSDRGGYGYTF. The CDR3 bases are TGTGCCAGCAGCACCTCGGACAGGGGTGGATATGGCTACACCTTC.

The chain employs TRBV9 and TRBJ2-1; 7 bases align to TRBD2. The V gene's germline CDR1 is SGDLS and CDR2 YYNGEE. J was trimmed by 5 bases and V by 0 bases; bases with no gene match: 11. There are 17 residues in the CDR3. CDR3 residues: CASSVDPASGSNNEQFF. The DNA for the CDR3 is TGTGCCAGCAGCGTAGACCCTGCTAGCGGAAGTAACAATGAGCAGTTCTTC.

CDR3 protein: CASGGHRGPKNIQYF. The CDR3 DNA is TGTGCCAGCGGGGGCCACAGGGGGCCCAAAAACATTCAGTACTTC. This sequence joins TRBV6-1 and TRBJ2-4; 9 bases are shared with TRBD1. Unmatched junction bases numbered 7, after V lost 8 bases and J lost 2 bases. Germline V lookup: CDR1 MNHNS, CDR2 SASEGT. The CDR3 sequence is 15 residues long.

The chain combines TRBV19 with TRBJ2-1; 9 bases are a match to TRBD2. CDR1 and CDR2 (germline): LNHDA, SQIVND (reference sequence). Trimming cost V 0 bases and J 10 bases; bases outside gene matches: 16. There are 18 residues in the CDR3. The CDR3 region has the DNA TGTGCCAGTAGTATAGAACATATTAACTTGCGGGGGGGAGAGGAGCAGTTCTTC. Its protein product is CASSIEHINLRGGEEQFF.